The sample holds many counts of the clone carrying this TCR beta chain. The record originates from a study of response to subunit inactivated influenza vaccine. In TCRdb, the RT-PCR reads were re-called with MiXCR into one record per CDR3 protein. Altogether around 160,000 distinct CDR3 sequences are present, about 11% being singletons, with the ten largest covering 9.5% to 15%. The CDR3 runs 14 residues. Trimming took 7 bases from V and 0 from J, leaving 15 bases between them. Germline V gives CDR1 SQVTM, CDR2 ANQGSEA. The chain couples TRBV29-1 to TRBJ1-2; the D is unclear. The source of this sequence is a man aged 50 to 59 who received an inactivated influenza vaccine. Sequencing used non-naive T cells sorted from PBMCs, obtained 45 days after vaccination. The CDR3 DNA sequence: TGCAGCGCCCCTGGACCCTCTGCTAACTATGGCTACACCTTC. Translated: CSAPGPSANYGYTF.